These 31 T cell receptor beta chains came from one sample sequenced in a study of T cell responses to AZD1222 COVID-19 vaccine. The method was immunoSEQ multiplex PCR; TCRdb's version includes in-frame clones alone and lacks a portion of them. The repertoire includes about 64,000 clones, over 80% of them detected once, and roughly 6.3% sits in the top ten. The material sequenced was peripheral blood, taken 28 days after the second dose of the MenACWY control vaccine. All receptors derive from an adult who received the MenACWY meningococcal vaccine as a control.

The rearrangement uses TRBV5-1 and TRBJ2-3; 12 nucleotides line up with TRBD1. V was clipped by 3 bases and J by 6 bases; unmatched bases: 2. The CDR3 has 14 amino acids. Germline CDR1 SGHRS, CDR2 YFSETQ. CDR3 DNA sequence: TGCGCCAGCAGCTCCGGGACAGGGGGCGATACGCAGTATTTT. Protein: CASSSGTGGDTQYF.

The gene calls are TRBV18 and TRBJ2-7, with D possibly being TRBD2 (7 bases). Per germline, CDR1 KGHSH and CDR2 LQKENI. V was clipped by 3 bases and J by 9 bases, with 15 bases between them. The CDR3 is 13 residues long. CDR3 DNA sequence: TGTGCCAGCTCACCCGACAGGCCGGGGGGGCAGTACTTC. It specifies CASSPDRPGGQYF.

The chain uses TRBV29-1 and TRBJ2-1; D may be TRBD2 (6 bases). The germline CDR1 and CDR2 sequences are SQVTM and ANQGSEA. This CDR3 comprises 13 residues. The ends were cut back, 3 bases at V and 6 bases at J, with 12 bases in the middle. CDR3 DNA sequence: TGCAGCGTTGAGCGAGAAGCGGGCAATGAGCAGTTCTTC. This codes for CSVEREAGNEQFF.

This rearrangement joins TRBV7-2 to TRBJ1-4; 9 bases line up with TRBD1. The CDR3 extends over 17 amino acids. CDR1 is SGHTA, CDR2 FQGNSA, per germline. The J segment lost 5 bases and the V segment lost 4 bases, leaving 11 bases of the junction unmatched. The DNA of the CDR3 is TGTGCCAGCAGCTCGGTCGGGACAGGGCCCCAAAATGAAAAACTGTTTTTT. Translating it yields CASSSVGTGPQNEKLFF.

The chain is built from TRBV19 and TRBJ1-1; possible D gene TRBD1, 6 bases. This CDR3 is 13 amino acids long. Looked up from germline, CDR1 is LNHDA and CDR2 is SQIVND (reference sequence). V lost 5 bases and J lost 1, with 8 bases in between. The CDR3 coding sequence is TGTGCCAGTAGTTGGACAGAGAACACTGAAGCTTTCTTT. This encodes CASSWTENTEAFF.

The chain has TRBV6-2 or TRBV6-3 and TRBJ2-1, with 9 bases lining up with TRBD2. Germline lookup yields CDR1 MNHEY and CDR2 SVGEGT. Losses at the gene ends were 2 bases for V and 1 base for J; bases not matched to a gene: 9. The length of the CDR3 is 18 residues. CDR3 nucleotide sequence: TGTGCCAGCAGTTACGGGCTAGCGGGAATCGGGTCCTACAATGAGCAGTTCTTC. It translates to CASSYGLAGIGSYNEQFF.

This chain uses TRBV6-5 with TRBJ1-1, with D unclear. This CDR3 region has 13 residues. Trimming pared 6 bases from V and 3 bases from J, leaving 11 bases between. The germline V gene has CDR1 MNHEY and CDR2 SVGAGI. CDR3 nucleotide sequence: TGTGCCAGCAGACCCTCGGGTTACACTGAAGCTTTCTTT. Protein sequence: CASRPSGYTEAFF.

The gene calls are TRBV5-5 and TRBJ1-3, with D hard to call. Germline V gene data show CDR1 as SGHKS and CDR2 as YYEKEE (reference sequence). CDR3 length equals 14 residues. Deletions cut 7 bases from V and 1 base from J, with 12 bases between. CDR3 region: CASATGFSGNTIYF. DNA for the CDR3: TGTGCCAGCGCCACGGGGTTTTCTGGAAACACCATATATTTT.

By proportion, this clone is large. The chain links TRBV28 to TRBJ1-2, with 7 bases that match TRBD1. Per germline, CDR1 MDHEN and CDR2 SYDVKM. The V gene end was trimmed by 3 bases and the J gene end by 4 bases; junction bases not matched to a gene: 14. The CDR3 totals 17 residues. The DNA of the CDR3 is TGTGCCAGCAGTTTTGACAGGGTGGTGGATGTTACCTATGGCTACACCTTC. Encoded protein: CASSFDRVVDVTYGYTF.

The V call is TRBV30, the J call TRBJ1-2; possible D gene TRBD1, 5 bases. The V end lost 3 bases, the J end lost 8 bases, and 16 bases lay between the germline ends. This CDR3 region has 13 residues. Germline V gives CDR1 GTSNPN, CDR2 SVGIG (reference sequence). In nucleotides, the CDR3 is TGTGCCTGGAGCCAGTCAGGGAAGGGCGGCTACACCTTC. It translates to CAWSQSGKGGYTF.

V gene TRBV3-1 (or the pseudogene TRBV3-2) combines with J gene TRBJ1-2; a weak D match, TRBD1 (6 bases). Per germline, CDR1 LGHDT and CDR2 YNNKEL (reference sequence). With 6 bases removed from V and 3 bases from J, the gap between germline ends came to 17 bases. The CDR3 is 15 residues long. The CDR3 DNA reads TGTGCCAGCAGGGGGGATACAGGGTGGCACTATGGCTACACCTTC. Its translation: CASRGDTGWHYGYTF.

The chain couples TRBV11-3 to TRBJ2-1, with D possibly being TRBD1 or TRBD2 (5 bases each). CDR3 length equals 14 residues. V shed 5 bases and J shed 0 bases, with 8 bases lying between them. The germline gives CDR1 SGHNT, CDR2 YENEEA. The CDR3 nucleotides read TGTGCCAGCAGCCCAGGGAGCTCCTACAATGAGCAGTTCTTC. Encoded protein: CASSPGSSYNEQFF.

The chain joins TRBV5-4 to TRBJ2-2, with 9 positions matching TRBD1. Germline CDR1 reads SGHNT; CDR2 reads YYREEE (reference sequence). Germline trimming cut 0 bases from V and 5 bases from J; bases unmatched to any gene: 2. The CDR3 is 15 residues long. The CDR3 reads CASSLEQGATGELFF. DNA for the CDR3: TGTGCCAGCAGCTTGGAACAGGGGGCAACCGGGGAGCTGTTTTTT.

This sequence joins TRBV7-2 and TRBJ2-7; a weak D match, TRBD2 (6 bases). The germline V gene encodes CDR1 SGHTA and CDR2 FQGNSA. V dropped 1 base and J dropped 1 base, with 8 bases sitting between them. The CDR3 length is 14 residues. The CDR3 loop reads CASSLGGTSYEQYF. Here the CDR3 DNA reads TGTGCCAGCAGCTTAGGCGGGACTTCCTACGAGCAGTACTTC.

J is TRBJ2-7 and V is TRBV5-4; 7 nucleotides line up with TRBD1. The CDR3 totals 13 residues. Per germline, CDR1 SGHNT and CDR2 YYREEE (reference sequence). The V and J ends lost 0 bases and 5 bases, in that order; junction bases with no gene match: 2. The CDR3 sequence is CASSLDRGHEQYF. The CDR3, as DNA: TGTGCCAGCAGCTTGGACAGGGGCCACGAGCAGTACTTC. Drawing the rest from reference TRBV5-4 and TRBJ2-7, the complete variable domain is ETGVTQSPTHLIKTRGQQVTLRCSSQSGHNTVSWYQQALGQGPQFIFQYYREEENGRGNFPPRFSGLQFPNYSSELNVNALELDDSALYLCASSLDRGHEQYFGPGTRLTVT.

This clone qualifies as large. This chain joins TRBV6-5 and TRBJ1-6; no definite D call. The CDR3 covers 15 residues. V lost 2 bases, J lost 5 bases, and 10 bases lay in between. CDR1 is MNHEY and CDR2 is SVGAGI in the germline V gene. The CDR3 spells CASSYLTYDNSPLHF. The CDR3, as DNA: TGTGCCAGCAGTTACCTGACATACGATAATTCACCCCTCCACTTT.

This clone was observed a handful of times. The DNA of the CDR3 is TGCGCCAGCAGCTTGTCGGCTAGCGGGGTCCAAGAGACCCAGTACTTC. Protein: CASSLSASGVQETQYF. The genes are TRBV5-1 and TRBJ2-5; TRBD2 matches at 9 bases. J lost 1 base, V lost 1 base, and 5 bases had no gene match. The germline gives CDR1 SGHRS, CDR2 YFSETQ. The CDR3 totals 16 residues.

The chain uses TRBV9 and TRBJ2-7, with unresolved D. The CDR3 is made up of 14 amino acids. Germline CDR1 reads SGDLS; CDR2 reads YYNGEE. Between the trimmed V and J ends, which lost 0 bases and 0 bases, there was a span of 7 bases. CDR3 DNA: TGTGCCAGCAGCGTAGGAACAGCCTCCTACGAGCAGTACTTC. This translates into CASSVGTASYEQYF.

The rearrangement uses TRBV3-1 (or the pseudogene TRBV3-2) and TRBJ2-3; D call uncertain. In germline, CDR1 is LGHDT, CDR2 YNNKEL (reference sequence). V lost 2 bases to trimming and J lost 6 bases, with 15 bases between them. The CDR3 contains 15 residues. The CDR3 reads CASSQFGTRTDTQYF. CDR3 DNA sequence: TGTGCCAGCAGCCAATTTGGAACCAGGACGGATACGCAGTATTTT.

J is TRBJ2-3 and V is TRBV12-3 or TRBV12-4; 8 bases line up with TRBD1. Germline trimming cut 6 bases from V and 9 bases from J; bases unmatched to any gene: 8. This CDR3 comprises 13 residues. The CDR3 DNA follows: TGTGCCAGCAGGCCTTCGTACAGGGGGACGCAGTATTTT. It yields the protein CASRPSYRGTQYF.

The chain recombines TRBV27 with TRBJ2-5, with TRBD1 matching over 10 bases. Germline V lookup: CDR1 MNHEY, CDR2 SMNVEV (reference sequence). The CDR3 has 16 residues. The junction had 8 bases not matched to a gene; V was cut back by 3 bases and J by 4 bases. Here the CDR3 reads CASSFLSTGGSETQYF. The CDR3 DNA sequence: TGTGCCAGCAGTTTCCTTTCGACAGGGGGCTCAGAGACCCAGTACTTC.

This sequence joins TRBV7-9 and TRBJ2-5, with unresolved D. The CDR3 covers 12 residues. Deletions cut 1 base from V and 5 bases from J, with 5 bases between. Per the germline V gene, CDR1 is SEHNR and CDR2 is FQNEAQ (reference sequence). Written as DNA, the CDR3 is TGTGCCAGCAGCTTAGGGCCCGAGACCCAGTACTTC. As protein: CASSLGPETQYF.

The chain has TRBV9 and TRBJ2-7; no firm D call. The CDR3 consists of 15 residues. CDR1 is SGDLS and CDR2 is YYNGEE in the germline V gene. Deletions cut 0 bases from V and 4 bases from J, with 14 bases between. The CDR3 is CASSVAAQLTYEQYF. The CDR3 coding sequence is TGTGCCAGCAGCGTAGCTGCACAGCTTACATACGAGCAGTACTTC.

This clone came up once. The CDR3 bases are TGTGCCTGGAGTGTAGACCTGAGTCGGCCCCAGCATTTT. Protein: CAWSVDLSRPQHF. The gene calls are TRBV30 and TRBJ1-5; D is ambiguous. The CDR3 loop spans 13 amino acids. V was clipped by 0 bases and J by 9 bases, with 12 bases between them. The germline V gene encodes CDR1 GTSNPN and CDR2 SVGIG (reference sequence). The full variable domain, with the rest looked up from reference TRBV30 and TRBJ1-5, is SQTIHQWPATLVQPVGSPLSLECTVEGTSNPNLYWYRQAAGRGLQLLFYSVGIGQISSEVPQNLSASRPQDRQFILSSKKLLLSDSGFYLCAWSVDLSRPQHFGDGTRLSIL.

V is TRBV6-2 or TRBV6-3 and J is TRBJ2-1; a possible D gene is TRBD2 (6 bases). The CDR3 covers 16 residues. V was cut by 0 bases and J by 7 bases, with 16 bases left in between. Germline V gene data show CDR1 as MNHEY and CDR2 as SVGEGT. The chain's CDR3 is CASSYSLTSGGNEQFF. Written as DNA, the CDR3 is TGTGCCAGCAGTTACTCACTTACCAGCGGAGGGAATGAGCAGTTCTTC.

V gene TRBV30 combines with J gene TRBJ2-7; D not certain. V lost 0 bases and J lost 9, with 12 bases in between. CDR3 length equals 12 residues. The germline CDR1 and CDR2 sequences are GTSNPN and SVGIG (reference sequence). CDR3: CAWSVRGPGQYF. The CDR3 DNA sequence: TGTGCCTGGAGTGTACGTGGACCTGGGCAGTACTTC.

This clone was recorded only once. Other DNA variants within this sample encode the same CDR3. The chain joins TRBV28 to TRBJ2-5; D tentatively reads TRBD1 or TRBD2 (5 bases each). CDR3 length equals 14 residues. Trimming took off 6 bases at V and 3 bases at J, with 14 bases between the two ends. Germline V gene lookup returns CDR1 MDHEN and CDR2 SYDVKM. The CDR3 protein is CASSSGTVKETQYF. The CDR3 bases are TGTGCCAGCAGCTCCGGGACGGTGAAAGAGACCCAGTACTTC.

The chain uses TRBV19 and TRBJ2-3; D not certain. V was clipped by 4 bases and J by 0 bases, with 11 bases between them. This CDR3 has 15 amino acids. The V gene's germline CDR1 is LNHDA and CDR2 SQIVND (reference sequence). The CDR3 here is CASSKVSSSTDTQYF. CDR3 nucleotides: TGTGCCAGTAGTAAAGTCTCGTCTAGCACAGATACGCAGTATTTT.

The J gene is TRBJ1-4, the V gene TRBV4-1; TRBD1 is a possible D gene (5 bases). The CDR3 spans 17 residues. CDR1 is MGHRA, CDR2 YSYEKL, per germline. With 0 bases removed from V and 4 bases from J, the gap between germline ends came to 15 bases. CDR3 amino acids: CASSQEWGTDRNEKLFF. Written as DNA, the CDR3 is TGCGCCAGCAGCCAAGAATGGGGGACTGATCGTAATGAAAAACTGTTTTTT.

This chain connects TRBV28 to TRBJ2-1, with 9 bases identical to TRBD1. The CDR3 runs 14 residues. V was pared by 3 bases and J by 8 bases, with 5 bases of the junction left unmatched. CDR1 is MDHEN and CDR2 is SYDVKM in the germline V gene. Here the CDR3 reads CASSFGTGIDEQFF. CDR3 nucleotide sequence: TGTGCCAGCAGTTTTGGGACAGGGATCGATGAGCAGTTCTTC.

This chain uses TRBV5-6 with TRBJ1-6; possibly TRBD1 for D (6 bases). The CDR3 extends over 14 amino acids. Trimming took off 4 bases at V and 9 bases at J, with 14 bases between the two ends. Germline-derived CDR1 and CDR2 are SGHDT and YYEEEE. Written as DNA, the CDR3 is TGTGCCAGCAGCCGCAGGGGTATTGGTTCACCCCTCCACTTT. Protein product: CASSRRGIGSPLHF.